The next 16 T cell receptor beta chains were all read from a single sample in a study of blood T cell repertoires in COVID-19. Here immunoSEQ multiplex PCR was the method, and the copy in TCRdb shows in-frame clones only, minus some. The data show 20,000 to 30,000 clones, roughly 89% seen once. Sequenced material: peripheral blood. The receptor source for this set is a human donor in a cohort sampled during active COVID-19.

This clone was recorded only once. The chain employs TRBV19 and TRBJ1-2; D may be TRBD1 (6 bases). CDR1 LNHDA and CDR2 SQIVND come from the germline V gene (reference sequence). V was trimmed by 6 bases and J by 3 bases, leaving 17 bases between them. CDR3 length: 15 residues. The CDR3 bases are TGTGCCAGTAGGGGGGGGTACAGGGAGGACTATGGCTACACCTTC. Translation gives CASRGGYREDYGYTF.

The chain recombines TRBV14 with TRBJ2-3; D is uncertain. The CDR3 totals 12 residues. V was trimmed by 6 bases and J by 0 bases, leaving 4 bases between them. Germline V gene lookup returns CDR1 SGHDN and CDR2 FVKESK. The CDR3, as DNA: TGTGCCAGCAGTCCTAGCACAGATACGCAGTATTTT. It specifies CASSPSTDTQYF.

J is TRBJ2-3 and V is TRBV6-5; a possible D gene is TRBD2 (6 bases). Germline CDR1 reads MNHEY; CDR2 reads SVGAGI. CDR3 length: 15 residues. The ends were cut back, 6 bases at V and 1 base at J, with 14 bases in the middle. CDR3 nucleotides: TGTGCCAGCAGAACTAGCTATGAGGGCACAGATACGCAGTATTTT. It yields the protein CASRTSYEGTDTQYF.

The J gene is TRBJ1-5, the V gene TRBV5-6; D is uncertain. Germline V gene data show CDR1 as SGHDT and CDR2 as YYEEEE. This CDR3 spans 14 amino acids. V dropped 0 bases and J dropped 6 bases, with 10 bases sitting between them. As DNA, the CDR3 is TGTGCCAGCAGCTTGGGACTTCATGCTCAGCCCCAGCATTTT. It encodes CASSLGLHAQPQHF. Drawing the rest from reference TRBV5-6 and TRBJ1-5, the complete variable domain is DAGVTQSPTHLIKTRGQQVTLRCSPKSGHDTVSWYQQALGQGPQFIFQYYEEEERQRGNFPDRFSGHQFPNYSSELNVNALLLGDSALYLCASSLGLHAQPQHFGDGTRLSIL.

The chain couples TRBV6-5 to TRBJ1-2, with TRBD1 matching 8 bases. CDR1 is MNHEY, CDR2 SVGAGI, per germline. V was clipped by 4 bases and J by 8 bases; unmatched bases: 9. The CDR3 contains 14 residues. The CDR3 DNA sequence: TGTGCCAGCAGTTCCTCAGGGGGCCTAGAGGGCTACACCTTC. Its translation is CASSSSGGLEGYTF.

This rearrangement joins TRBV24-1 to TRBJ1-5, with D possibly TRBD1 on 6 matching bases. Germline lookup yields CDR1 KGHDR and CDR2 SFDVKD. The CDR3 runs 15 residues. The V end lost 4 bases, the J end lost 2 bases, and 11 bases lay between the germline ends. As DNA, the CDR3 is TGTGCCACCAGTGACCAACAGGGAGGCAATCAGCCCCAGCATTTT. Translation: CATSDQQGGNQPQHF.

The chain has TRBV5-4 and TRBJ2-3, with 9 bases aligning to TRBD2. Germline loops: CDR1 SGHNT, CDR2 YYREEE (reference sequence). The CDR3 consists of 15 residues. The V segment lost 2 bases and the J segment 6 bases; nucleotides outside the gene matches: 7. In nucleotides, the CDR3 is TGTGCCAGCAGCTTACGGCGGGAGGGTGGGGATACGCAGTATTTT. Encoded protein: CASSLRREGGDTQYF.

The chain employs TRBV11-2 and TRBJ1-2; the D is unclear. Germline lookup yields CDR1 SGHAT and CDR2 FQNNGV. The CDR3 contains 13 residues. V gave up 5 bases and J gave up 4 bases, with 11 bases separating them. The chain's CDR3 is CASSVQNFYGYTF. CDR3 coding DNA: TGTGCCAGCAGCGTACAGAATTTCTATGGCTACACCTTC.

The J gene is TRBJ1-5, the V gene TRBV28; TRBD1 aligns across 9 bases. The germline V gene has CDR1 MDHEN and CDR2 SYDVKM. V dropped 0 bases and J dropped 0; count of bases not matched to a gene: 12. CDR3 length: 20 amino acids. CDR3 residues: CASSLWGPGQGLYSNQPQHF. The CDR3 DNA is TGTGCCAGCAGTTTATGGGGACCGGGACAGGGCCTTTATAGCAATCAGCCCCAGCATTTT. Filled out from reference TRBV28 and TRBJ1-5, the complete variable domain reads DVKVTQSSRYLVKRTGEKVFLECVQDMDHENMFWYRQDPGLGLRLIYFSYDVKMKEKGDIPEGYSVSREKKERFSLILESASTNQTSMYLCASSLWGPGQGLYSNQPQHFGDGTRLSIL.

The J gene is TRBJ1-3, the V gene TRBV7-8, with D possibly being TRBD1 (5 bases). Germline assignment: CDR1 SGHVS and CDR2 FQNEAQ. This CDR3 spans 20 amino acids. V lost 3 bases, J lost 0 bases, and 24 bases lay in between. CDR3 sequence: CASSFSQAGRFSGSGNTIYF. The CDR3 nucleotides read TGTGCCAGCAGCTTCTCACAGGCTGGACGATTTTCGGGCTCTGGAAACACCATATATTTT.

The table lists this clone with a count of one. The chain joins TRBV7-2 to TRBJ1-2; 9 bases are a match to TRBD1. V trimming: 1 base; J trimming: 7 bases; junction bases outside the gene matches: 7. The CDR3 is made up of 15 amino acids. From germline, CDR1 is SGHTA and CDR2 FQGNSA. In nucleotides, the CDR3 is TGTGCCAGCAGCTTAGGGGGACAGGGTTTTTTTGGCTACACCTTC. Translated: CASSLGGQGFFGYTF.

The chain carries TRBV28 and TRBJ1-1; D is unclear. Looked up from germline, CDR1 is MDHEN and CDR2 is SYDVKM. V was clipped by 4 bases and J by 5 bases, with 5 bases between them. This CDR3 spans 11 amino acids. The CDR3 loop reads CASSYQTEAFF. CDR3 bases: TGTGCCAGCAGTTACCAGACTGAAGCTTTCTTT. Supplemented by reference TRBV28 and TRBJ1-1, the full variable domain reads DVKVTQSSRYLVKRTGEKVFLECVQDMDHENMFWYRQDPGLGLRLIYFSYDVKMKEKGDIPEGYSVSREKKERFSLILESASTNQTSMYLCASSYQTEAFFGQGTRLTVV.

The CDR3 nucleotides are TGCGCCAGCAGCTCAATACTAGCGGGGGGGAAAAATGAGCAGTTCTTC. It is translated as CASSSILAGGKNEQFF. This chain links TRBV5-1 with TRBJ2-1; 13 bases align to TRBD2. Germline CDR1 SGHRS, CDR2 YFSETQ. Trimming cost V 3 bases and J 7 bases; bases outside gene matches: 7. CDR3 length equals 16 residues.

The CDR3 nucleotides are TGCGCCAGCAGCCACCGAACGGGACAGGGTAGAGGAAGCGAGCAGTACTTC. This translates into CASSHRTGQGRGSEQYF. The chain has TRBV5-1 and TRBJ2-7; TRBD1 matches 9 bases. The germline V gene encodes CDR1 SGHRS and CDR2 YFSETQ. V shed 4 bases and J 6 bases; nucleotides not matched to a gene: 17. The CDR3 contains 17 residues.

The chain uses TRBV9 and TRBJ2-2; TRBD1 matches at 8 bases. V dropped 2 bases and J dropped 2; count of bases not matched to a gene: 5. This CDR3 comprises 16 residues. Germline CDR1 is SGDLS and CDR2 is YYNGEE. The CDR3 nucleotides read TGTGCCAGCAGCGTCCGGGACAGGACAAACACCGGGGAGCTGTTTTTT. Protein product: CASSVRDRTNTGELFF.

The CDR3 is CASSQRVIQGETYEQYF. The CDR3 coding sequence is TGCGCCAGCAGCCAAAGGGTTATCCAGGGGGAGACCTACGAGCAGTACTTC. This chain joins TRBV4-1 and TRBJ2-7; 7 positions match TRBD1. The CDR3 runs to 17 residues. V shed 2 bases and J 2 bases; nucleotides not matched to a gene: 12. The germline V gene encodes CDR1 MGHRA and CDR2 YSYEKL.